Following are 30 T cell receptor beta chains from one sample sequenced in a study of OX40 agonist ivuxolimab in advanced cancers. Here immunoSEQ multiplex PCR was the method, and the copy in TCRdb shows in-frame clones only, minus some. Among around 69,000 clones listed, approximately 82% were seen once. The sequenced sample was CD4+ or CD8+ T cells sorted from blood, obtained in a trial of the OX40 agonist ivuxolimab. The receptors were sampled from an adult with an advanced solid tumor such as melanoma, head and neck, liver or kidney cancer.

This chain uses TRBV29-1 with TRBJ2-1; 7 bases are shared with TRBD2. The CDR3 loop spans 13 amino acids. Trimming at V came to 2 bases and at J to 6 bases, leaving 4 bases not matched to a gene. CDR1 SQVTM and CDR2 ANQGSEA come from the germline V gene. CDR3 bases: TGCAGCGTTGAACGCGGGAGTGTCAATGAGCAGTTCTTC. Protein: CSVERGSVNEQFF.

The chain links TRBV6-6 to TRBJ1-5, with TRBD1 matching 8 bases. The V segment lost 7 bases and the J segment 2 bases; nucleotides outside the gene matches: 7. The germline V gene has CDR1 MNHNY and CDR2 SVGAGI (reference sequence). The length of the CDR3 is 15 residues. In nucleotides, the CDR3 is TGTGCCAGCACCGACAGGGGATTTGGCAATCAGCCCCAGCATTTT. This gives the protein CASTDRGFGNQPQHF.

This clone was seen a handful of times. V usage is TRBV28 and J usage is TRBJ1-5; the match to TRBD1 covers 8 bases. CDR1 and CDR2 from the germline V gene are MDHEN and SYDVKM. The V gene end was trimmed by 5 bases and the J gene end by 0 bases; junction bases not matched to a gene: 3. CDR3 length equals 15 residues. In DNA form, the CDR3 reads TGTGCCAGCAGTCCCCAGGGGGCTAGCAATCAGCCCCAGCATTTT. It codes for CASSPQGASNQPQHF.

By share, this clone ranks as medium-sized. V and J are TRBV2 and TRBJ2-5; TRBD1 matches at 8 bases. This CDR3 has 14 residues. Unmatched junction bases numbered 6, after V lost 6 bases and J lost 3 bases. Germline CDR1 is SNHLY and CDR2 is FYNNEI. Here the CDR3 reads CASSGQGGEETQYF. The CDR3 region has the DNA TGTGCCAGCAGCGGACAGGGAGGTGAAGAGACCCAGTACTTC. Full variable domain (remainder filled in from reference TRBV2 and TRBJ2-5): EPEVTQTPSHQVTQMGQEVILRCVPISNHLYFYWYRQILGQKVEFLVSFYNNEISEKSEIFDDQFSVERPDGSNFTLKIRSTKLEDSAMYFCASSGQGGEETQYFGPGTRLLVL.

V and J are TRBV27 and TRBJ1-5; 8 bases line up with TRBD1. This CDR3 has 16 residues. V lost 3 bases, J lost 5 bases, and 9 bases stayed unmatched. The V gene's germline CDR1 is MNHEY and CDR2 SMNVEV (reference sequence). The CDR3 nucleotides are TGTGCCAGCAGTTTGACCGGACAGGGCAGAGATCAGCCCCAGCATTTT. Translation: CASSLTGQGRDQPQHF.

The chain couples TRBV28 to TRBJ1-1, with D possibly TRBD1 on 5 matching bases. This CDR3 spans 14 amino acids. Germline V gene lookup returns CDR1 MDHEN and CDR2 SYDVKM. Trimming took off 4 bases at V and 2 bases at J, with 11 bases between the two ends. CDR3 protein: CASSSGEVNTEAFF. CDR3 DNA: TGTGCCAGCAGTTCGGGGGAAGTTAACACTGAAGCTTTCTTT.

This rearrangement joins TRBV27 to TRBJ2-3; 11 bases align to TRBD2. The ends lost 7 bases at V and 0 bases at J; junction bases unmatched: 3. Germline values: CDR1 MNHEY, CDR2 SMNVEV (reference sequence). This CDR3 region has 15 residues. The CDR3 loop is CASKLAGVSTDTQYF. Here the CDR3 DNA reads TGTGCCAGCAAACTAGCGGGAGTAAGCACAGATACGCAGTATTTT.

J is TRBJ1-2 and V is TRBV2; weak D call: TRBD1 (5 bases). V lost 1 base and J 7 bases, leaving 16 bases between the germline ends. The germline gives CDR1 SNHLY, CDR2 FYNNEI. This CDR3 region has 15 residues. For the CDR3, the DNA is TGTGCCAGCAGTGAAGGGTGGGACCGGGGTTCTGGCTACACCTTC. It specifies CASSEGWDRGSGYTF.

The chain links TRBV14 to TRBJ2-4; the D is unclear. Germline CDR1 and CDR2: SGHDN and FVKESK. CDR3 length equals 14 residues. Trimming removed 4 bases from V and 6 bases from J, with 13 bases in between. CDR3 DNA: TGTGCCAGCAGCCTCTCCCTTGATAGAAACATTCAGTACTTC. Its translation is CASSLSLDRNIQYF.

The chain combines TRBV4-3 with TRBJ2-5; D unresolved. CDR3 length: 15 amino acids. Germline values: CDR1 LGHNA, CDR2 YSLEER. V gave up 0 bases and J gave up 5 bases, with 13 bases separating them. This CDR3 is CASSQDLGLAETQYF. DNA for the CDR3: TGCGCCAGCAGCCAAGATTTAGGGCTCGCGGAGACCCAGTACTTC.

The V gene is TRBV4-3, the J gene TRBJ2-1; tentative D call: TRBD1 (5 bases). CDR1 LGHNA and CDR2 YSLEER come from the germline V gene. The CDR3 spans 13 residues. Trimming removed 2 bases at V and 9 bases at J, with 11 bases between. DNA of the CDR3: TGCGCCAGCAGCCAATTGCTTAGGGGTGAGCAGTTCTTC. It translates to CASSQLLRGEQFF.

Only one count was recorded for this clone. This rearrangement joins TRBV27 to TRBJ1-5; 7 bases align to TRBD1. The CDR3 length is 13 residues. Trimming cost V 6 bases and J 6 bases; bases outside gene matches: 5. From germline, CDR1 is MNHEY and CDR2 SMNVEV (reference sequence). The CDR3 spells CASRLGQSQPQHF. CDR3 DNA sequence: TGTGCCAGCAGGCTGGGACAGTCTCAGCCCCAGCATTTT.

The gene calls are TRBV28 and TRBJ1-5; unclear D gene. CDR1 and CDR2 from the germline V gene are MDHEN and SYDVKM. The V gene lost 6 bases and the J gene lost 6 bases, with 21 bases spanning the gap. The CDR3 spans 16 residues. In nucleotides, the CDR3 is TGTGCCAGCAGCGCCCGGAGGGATATCCTTGCTCAGCCCCAGCATTTT. It translates to CASSARRDILAQPQHF.

J is TRBJ1-5 and V is TRBV5-5; no definite D call. The germline gives CDR1 SGHKS, CDR2 YYEKEE (reference sequence). The CDR3 has 15 residues. The ends were cut back, 1 base at V and 3 bases at J, with 11 bases in the middle. For the CDR3, the DNA is TGTGCCAGCAGCTTGAGCCACCGGACCAATCAGCCCCAGCATTTT. Its protein is CASSLSHRTNQPQHF.

V and J are TRBV5-1 and TRBJ2-5, with D hard to call. The V gene lost 0 bases and the J gene lost 0 bases, with 9 bases spanning the gap. The CDR3 contains 15 residues. CDR1 is SGHRS, CDR2 YFSETQ, per germline. The CDR3 is CASSLGQTYQETQYF. DNA for the CDR3: TGCGCCAGCAGCTTGGGGCAGACGTACCAAGAGACCCAGTACTTC. The full variable domain, in which reference TRBV5-1 and TRBJ2-5 provide the parts outside the CDR3, is KAGVTQTPRYLIKTRGQQVTLSCSPISGHRSVSWYQQTPGQGLQFLFEYFSETQRNKGNFPGRFSGRQFSNSRSEMNVSTLELGDSALYLCASSLGQTYQETQYFGPGTRLLVL.

The V gene is TRBV5-4, the J gene TRBJ2-3; the D call may be TRBD1 or TRBD2 (7 bases each). The CDR3 extends over 18 amino acids. Deletions cut 4 bases from V and 5 bases from J, with 26 bases between. Germline V gene data show CDR1 as SGHNT and CDR2 as YYREEE (reference sequence). CDR3 protein: CASSRLGGGGLSGDTQYF. As DNA, the CDR3 is TGTGCCAGCAGCCGGCTGGGAGGGGGCGGATTGAGTGGAGATACGCAGTATTTT.

The chain combines TRBV28 with TRBJ2-5; 10 bases line up with TRBD1. Germline CDR1 and CDR2: MDHEN and SYDVKM. The CDR3 sequence is 15 residues long. V dropped 2 bases and J dropped 5; count of bases not matched to a gene: 5. The DNA for the CDR3 is TGTGCCAGCAGTTTAAACAGGGGACAGGGGGAGACCCAGTACTTC. It yields the protein CASSLNRGQGETQYF.

The gene calls are TRBV5-1 and TRBJ2-1, with 12 bases lining up with TRBD2. J gave up 8 bases and V 0 bases, and 3 bases lay outside the gene matches. The CDR3 has 15 amino acids. Germline-derived CDR1 and CDR2 are SGHRS and YFSETQ. The CDR3 DNA follows: TGCGCCAGCAGCTTGGGACTAGCGGGAGTCGATGAGCAGTTCTTC. It specifies CASSLGLAGVDEQFF.

V is TRBV28 and J is TRBJ2-4; tentatively, D is TRBD2 (6 bases). Trimming removed 2 bases from V and 1 base from J, with 9 bases in between. This CDR3 has 15 amino acids. Germline assignment: CDR1 MDHEN and CDR2 SYDVKM. The CDR3 spells CASSLGGMAKNIQYF. The CDR3 DNA is TGTGCCAGCAGTTTAGGAGGGATGGCCAAAAACATTCAGTACTTC.

The chain has TRBV5-6 and TRBJ1-2, with D tentatively TRBD1 (6 bases). The CDR3 sequence is 13 residues long. Germline CDR1 reads SGHDT; CDR2 reads YYEEEE. Deletions cut 2 bases from V and 8 bases from J, with 13 bases between. The CDR3 DNA follows: TGTGCCAGCAGCTTACCTGCAGGGGAAGGCTACACCTTC. It encodes CASSLPAGEGYTF. Full variable domain (remainder filled in from reference TRBV5-6 and TRBJ1-2): DAGVTQSPTHLIKTRGQQVTLRCSPKSGHDTVSWYQQALGQGPQFIFQYYEEEERQRGNFPDRFSGHQFPNYSSELNVNALLLGDSALYLCASSLPAGEGYTFGSGTRLTVV.

This clone showed up just once. The rearrangement uses TRBV6-5 and TRBJ1-4, with TRBD1 identical over 9 bases. The germline CDR1 and CDR2 sequences are MNHEY and SVGAGI. The V and J ends lost 4 bases and 7 bases, in that order; junction bases with no gene match: 4. The CDR3 has 14 amino acids. This chain's CDR3 is CASSWDRVGEKLFF. Here the CDR3 DNA reads TGTGCCAGCAGTTGGGACAGGGTCGGTGAAAAACTGTTTTTT.

The gene calls are TRBV19 and TRBJ2-1, with TRBD1 as a possible D gene (5 bases). Germline loops: CDR1 LNHDA, CDR2 SQIVND (reference sequence). V was shortened by 8 bases and J by 4 bases, with 15 bases between the two germline ends. This CDR3 comprises 14 residues. CDR3 loop: CASGSRVDYNEQFF. For the CDR3, the DNA is TGTGCCAGTGGTAGCAGGGTGGATTACAATGAGCAGTTCTTC.

The CDR3 loop reads CASRSTGTTNTIYF. The CDR3, as DNA: TGTGCCAGCAGATCGACAGGAACCACGAACACCATATATTTT. This chain joins TRBV7-2 and TRBJ1-3; D is possibly TRBD1 (6 bases). The CDR3 runs to 14 residues. V lost 6 bases to trimming and J lost 7 bases, with 16 bases between them. Germline values: CDR1 SGHTA, CDR2 FQGNSA.

This CDR3 reads CASRDPTRHGYTF. CDR3 bases: TGTGCCAGTCGGGACCCGACAAGGCATGGCTACACCTTC. This rearrangement joins TRBV19 to TRBJ1-2; tentatively, D is TRBD1 (5 bases). V was trimmed by 8 bases and J by 6 bases, leaving 16 bases between them. The germline gives CDR1 LNHDA, CDR2 SQIVND (reference sequence). The CDR3 runs to 13 residues. The full variable domain, in which reference TRBV19 and TRBJ1-2 provide the parts outside the CDR3, is DGGITQSPKYLFRKEGQNVTLSCEQNLNHDAMYWYRQDPGQGLRLIYYSQIVNDFQKGDIAEGYSVSREKKESFPLTVTSAQKNPTAFYLCASRDPTRHGYTFGSGTRLTVV.

The rearrangement joins TRBV7-9 to TRBJ1-4; D call uncertain. Trimming shortened V by 5 bases and J by 0 bases, and 19 bases separated the two germline ends. The CDR3 is 18 amino acids. Germline V gives CDR1 SEHNR, CDR2 FQNEAQ (reference sequence). CDR3 nucleotide sequence: TGTGCCAGCAGCCCGGGGAGGCAGACGGGTGCAACTAATGAAAAACTGTTTTTT. This encodes CASSPGRQTGATNEKLFF. The whole variable domain, filled in from reference TRBV7-9 and TRBJ1-4, reads DTGVSQNPRHKITKRGQNVTFRCDPISEHNRLYWYRQTLGQGPEFLTYFQNEAQLEKSRLLSDRFSAERPKGSFSTLEIQRTEQGDSAMYLCASSPGRQTGATNEKLFFGSGTQLSVL.

The rearrangement links TRBV10-3 to TRBJ1-5; TRBD1 is a possible D gene (5 bases). The germline V gene has CDR1 ENHRY and CDR2 SYGVKD. The CDR3 extends over 14 amino acids. V was pared by 6 bases and J by 4 bases, with 13 bases between. CDR3 nucleotide sequence: TGTGCCATCAGGGGGGATACCCCGAATCAGCCCCAGCATTTT. Translated, it gives CAIRGDTPNQPQHF.

The chain recombines TRBV2 with TRBJ1-2; perhaps TRBD1 as D (5 bases). The CDR3 runs to 13 residues. Trimming pared 7 bases from V and 7 bases from J, leaving 16 bases between. Germline V gives CDR1 SNHLY, CDR2 FYNNEI. CDR3 in amino acids: CASTLQALSGYTF. The CDR3 DNA follows: TGTGCCAGCACTTTACAGGCCCTTAGTGGCTACACCTTC.

The chain couples TRBV4-1 to TRBJ1-2; 9 bases are shared with TRBD1. Germline-derived CDR1 and CDR2 are MGHRA and YSYEKL. After removal of 6 bases from V and 2 bases from J, the junction contained 1 base not matched to a gene. This CDR3 is 13 amino acids long. The CDR3 here is CASSGTGNYGYTF. The CDR3 coding sequence is TGCGCCAGCAGTGGGACAGGGAACTATGGCTACACCTTC.

The CDR3 is CASSVDAGGVEQYF. CDR3 in DNA: TGTGCCAGCAGCGTAGACGCGGGAGGCGTCGAGCAGTACTTC. The chain employs TRBV9 and TRBJ2-7; 8 nucleotides agree with TRBD2. CDR1 SGDLS and CDR2 YYNGEE come from the germline V gene. The CDR3 consists of 14 residues. The ends lost 0 bases at V and 6 bases at J; junction bases unmatched: 5.

The chain couples TRBV28 to TRBJ1-5, with unresolved D. V was pared by 2 bases and J by 14 bases, with 10 bases between. Germline V gene data show CDR1 as MDHEN and CDR2 as SYDVKM. The CDR3 totals 11 residues. CDR3 region: CASSLGPGKHF. CDR3 DNA: TGTGCCAGCAGTTTAGGACCGGGCAAGCATTTT.